Shown below are 21 T cell receptor beta chains from a single sample sequenced in a study of OX40 agonist ivuxolimab in advanced cancers. Profiled with immunoSEQ multiplex PCR; TCRdb holds only in-frame clones, not every one. The sample holds about 100,000 clones; approximately 94% are singletons and the top ten take 2% to 3%. Sequences were derived from CD4+ or CD8+ T cells sorted from blood, sampled in a trial of the OX40 agonist ivuxolimab. These receptors came from an adult with an advanced solid tumor such as melanoma, head and neck, liver or kidney cancer.

The chain carries TRBV19 and TRBJ2-1, with 11 positions matching TRBD2. This CDR3 region has 16 residues. Germline assignment: CDR1 LNHDA and CDR2 SQIVND (reference sequence). The J segment lost 7 bases and the V segment lost 6 bases, leaving 11 bases of the junction unmatched. CDR3 DNA sequence: TGTGCCAGTAGAAACCTTACTAGCGGGAGTATAAATGAGCAGTTCTTC. It specifies CASRNLTSGSINEQFF.

This chain joins TRBV10-2 and TRBJ2-7; D remains ambiguous. The V end was cut by 3 bases, the J end by 2 bases, with 8 bases between. The CDR3 runs 13 residues. Germline loops: CDR1 WSHSY, CDR2 SAAADI. CDR3 DNA: TGCGCCAGCAGTGATGACCCCACCTACGAGCAGTACTTC. As protein: CASSDDPTYEQYF.

The chain combines TRBV9 with TRBJ2-6, with D unclear. The germline V gene encodes CDR1 SGDLS and CDR2 YYNGEE. With 1 base removed from V and 4 bases from J, the gap between germline ends came to 15 bases. This CDR3 has 17 amino acids. The CDR3 nucleotides are TGTGCCAGCAGCGTAAGAGGTCGACTGTCCGGGGCCAACGTCCTGACTTTC. It is translated as CASSVRGRLSGANVLTF. The whole variable domain, remainder taken from reference TRBV9 and TRBJ2-6, is DSGVTQTPKHLITATGQRVTLRCSPRSGDLSVYWYQQSLDQGLQFLIQYYNGEERAKGNILERFSAQQFPDLHSELNLSSLELGDSALYFCASSVRGRLSGANVLTFGAGSRLTVL.

CDR3 in DNA: TGTGCCAGCAGCGTAGGGGGCCGGACAGTCCAAGAGACCCAGTACTTC. Translation gives CASSVGGRTVQETQYF. The genes are TRBV9 and TRBJ2-5, with a weak D call TRBD1 (6 bases). The V end was cut by 0 bases, the J end by 1 base, with 13 bases between. The length of the CDR3 is 16 residues. CDR1 is SGDLS and CDR2 is YYNGEE in the germline V gene.

The gene calls are TRBV5-5 and TRBJ2-1, with D unclear. Per germline, CDR1 SGHKS and CDR2 YYEKEE (reference sequence). CDR3 length: 14 amino acids. The V and J ends lost 7 bases and 5 bases respectively, with 16 bases between them. CDR3 residues: CASGPYTSHNEQFF. The CDR3, as DNA: TGTGCCAGCGGCCCTTACACTTCCCACAATGAGCAGTTCTTC.

The rearrangement uses TRBV6-5 and TRBJ2-7; D perhaps matches TRBD1 (5 bases). Trimming took off 6 bases at V and 2 bases at J, with 8 bases between the two ends. The CDR3 is 12 residues long. Germline V gene sequence: CDR1 MNHEY, CDR2 SVGAGI. CDR3 bases: TGTGCCAGCAGGGACAATCCCTACGAGCAGTACTTC. Translating it yields CASRDNPYEQYF.

This chain uses TRBV29-1 with TRBJ1-1; D is ambiguous. The CDR3 is 13 amino acids. In germline, CDR1 is SQVTM, CDR2 ANQGSEA. Trimming removed 4 bases at V and 6 bases at J, with 15 bases between. CDR3 loop: CSVVGYGVAEAFF. CDR3 in DNA: TGCAGCGTTGTGGGCTATGGGGTGGCTGAAGCTTTCTTT.

V is TRBV28 and J is TRBJ1-6, with TRBD1 matching over 7 bases. Germline trimming cut 7 bases from V and 4 bases from J; bases unmatched to any gene: 4. Per the germline V gene, CDR1 is MDHEN and CDR2 is SYDVKM. The CDR3 totals 14 residues. The CDR3 coding sequence is TGTGCCAGCACGTACAGGGGTTATAATTCACCCCTCCACTTT. This gives the protein CASTYRGYNSPLHF.

The chain combines TRBV4-1 with TRBJ2-1, with a tentative D call TRBD2 (5 bases). Germline values: CDR1 MGHRA, CDR2 YSYEKL. The CDR3 runs 13 residues. Trimming removed 2 bases from V and 9 bases from J, with 11 bases in between. The CDR3 loop reads CASSQPLVGEQFF. In DNA form, the CDR3 reads TGCGCCAGCAGCCAACCACTAGTTGGTGAGCAGTTCTTC.

This chain links TRBV29-1 with TRBJ1-2; the D is unclear. V lost 5 bases to trimming and J lost 4 bases, with 14 bases between them. The CDR3 extends over 13 amino acids. The germline CDR1 and CDR2 sequences are SQVTM and ANQGSEA. The CDR3, as DNA: TGCAGCGTTATTTCCCTGGGGAGCTATGGCTACACCTTC. As protein: CSVISLGSYGYTF.

The chain is built from TRBV28 and TRBJ2-7; D is undetermined. Germline V gene data show CDR1 as MDHEN and CDR2 as SYDVKM. The germline V and J ends were trimmed by 6 bases and 0 bases, with 9 bases remaining between them. The CDR3 covers 13 residues. DNA of the CDR3: TGTGCCAGCAGCGTACCCAGCTCCTACGAGCAGTACTTC. Protein product: CASSVPSSYEQYF.

The rearrangement uses TRBV6-1 and TRBJ1-1; the match to TRBD1 covers 7 bases. CDR3 length equals 15 residues. Germline V gene sequence: CDR1 MNHNS, CDR2 SASEGT. Losses at the gene ends were 3 bases for V and 2 bases for J; bases not matched to a gene: 6. The CDR3 here is CASSDQRDRNTEAFF. The CDR3 DNA is TGTGCCAGCAGTGACCAAAGGGACAGAAACACTGAAGCTTTCTTT.

The chain carries TRBV2 and TRBJ2-3, with TRBD2 matching over 14 bases. CDR1 and CDR2 (germline): SNHLY, FYNNEI. The CDR3 covers 18 residues. The ends lost 6 bases at V and 0 bases at J; junction bases unmatched: 8. DNA for the CDR3: TGTGCCAGCAGAGACTTGGGACTAGCGGGAGCCAGCACAGATACGCAGTATTTT. Translated: CASRDLGLAGASTDTQYF.

The rearrangement uses TRBV10-3 and TRBJ2-3; 7 nucleotides agree with TRBD2. Germline V lookup: CDR1 ENHRY, CDR2 SYGVKD. The CDR3 is 15 residues long. With 4 bases clipped from V and 4 bases from J, the junction kept 8 bases outside the gene matches. The CDR3 sequence is CAISGAGEGPDTQYF. The CDR3, as DNA: TGTGCCATCAGTGGGGCGGGAGAGGGGCCAGATACGCAGTATTTT.

This clone is a singleton in its sample. The chain has TRBV15 and TRBJ2-1; tentative D call: TRBD1 (6 bases). The germline V gene has CDR1 LNHNV and CDR2 YYDKDF (reference sequence). The CDR3 spans 15 residues. Trimming removed 3 bases at V and 0 bases at J, with 9 bases between. The CDR3 sequence: CATSRGQRSYNEQFF. The CDR3 bases are TGTGCCACCAGCAGGGGACAACGCTCCTACAATGAGCAGTTCTTC.

In the case of this clone: One end of the junction fails to match germline, which may point to a read error. V is TRBV7-7 and J is TRBJ2-1; D is uncertain. This CDR3 region has 18 residues. The germline CDR1 and CDR2 sequences are SSHAT and FNYEAQ (reference sequence). CDR3 nucleotides: TGTGCTAGCAGCTTAGTGTGTCCATATCCCTCCCACTACAATGAGCAGTTCTTC. The encoded protein is CASSLVCPYPSHYNEQFF.

The rearrangement links TRBV11-2 to TRBJ2-2; no firm D call. V lost 5 bases, J lost 1 base, and 11 bases lay in between. This CDR3 has 15 residues. Per germline, CDR1 SGHAT and CDR2 FQNNGV. The CDR3 DNA follows: TGTGCCAGCAGCCTTGAGACTGTGAACACCGGGGAGCTGTTTTTT. This encodes CASSLETVNTGELFF. Full variable domain (rest looked up from reference TRBV11-2 and TRBJ2-2): EAGVAQSPRYKIIEKRQSVAFWCNPISGHATLYWYQQILGQGPKLLIQFQNNGVVDDSQLPKDRFSAERLKGVDSTLKIQPAKLEDSAVYLCASSLETVNTGELFFGEGSRLTVL.

The chain links TRBV9 to TRBJ1-2; D unresolved. This CDR3 is 17 amino acids long. Trimming took off 4 bases at V and 8 bases at J, with 27 bases between the two ends. The V gene's germline CDR1 is SGDLS and CDR2 YYNGEE. This CDR3 reads CASSPHMLPLSSLGYTF. In DNA, the CDR3 is TGTGCCAGCAGCCCCCATATGTTGCCGTTAAGTTCGTTGGGCTACACCTTC.

V is TRBV7-8 and J is TRBJ1-5, with a tentative D call TRBD1 (5 bases). The CDR3 is 13 residues long. Germline V gene lookup returns CDR1 SGHVS and CDR2 FQNEAQ. V lost 0 bases and J 9 bases, leaving 9 bases between the germline ends. This CDR3 is CASSLALDRPQHF. The CDR3 DNA reads as TGTGCCAGCAGCTTAGCCCTCGACAGGCCCCAGCATTTT.

The rearrangement uses TRBV4-3 and TRBJ1-5; D gene unclear. Trimming stripped 4 bases from V and 2 bases from J, with 9 bases between. CDR1 is LGHNA, CDR2 YSLEER, per germline. The CDR3 contains 14 residues. CDR3 sequence reads: CASSPVTGNQPQHF. The CDR3 nucleotides are TGCGCCAGCAGCCCAGTCACGGGCAATCAGCCCCAGCATTTT.

The chain employs TRBV27 and TRBJ2-7; 10 bases are shared with TRBD1. Germline loops: CDR1 MNHEY, CDR2 SMNVEV (reference sequence). The trim removed 4 bases at V and 6 bases at J, leaving 9 bases unmatched. This CDR3 has 15 amino acids. The CDR3 DNA follows: TGTGCCAGCAGTTCCGGGACAGGGGTGCTCTCCGAGCAGTACTTC. This encodes CASSSGTGVLSEQYF.